One T cell receptor beta chain is described in this entry. There are many counts of this clonotype. The target of this receptor is not known. No base-level quality is on record; no much larger clone is a single base apart. The CDR1 and CDR2 encoded by the germline V gene (reference sequence) are LNHNV and YYDKDF. The CDR3 spans 14 residues, from the cysteine through the phenylalanine. The retained sequence is limited to the CDR3, 42 bases, with the frame set at the first base. Unmatched junction bases come to 3, with V trimmed by 4 bases and J by 1 base. Instrument on record: Illumina NovaSeq 6000. TCR cDNA was made using 5'RACE template switching, a step that added a universal primer site and unique molecular identifiers. Priming of cDNA synthesis was performed from both the TCR alpha and TCR beta constant segments. Libraries were amplified in two PCR steps, with sample barcodes and sequencing adapters added in the second step. Libraries were sequenced on Illumina HiSeq 2500 (2x100 bp) or NovaSeq (2x150 bp). As for the authors' bioinformatics: MIGEC was used to demultiplex reads and collapse the reads into UMI consensus sequences, and MiXCR was used for V(D)J alignment. Vaccine-responding clonotypes were defined with edgeR using replicate PBMC samples, requiring FDR below 0.01 and a log2 fold change above 5 up to day 15. Each bulk clonotype received a CD4 or CD8 identity based on whether the sequenced CD4 or CD8 repertoire contained that clonotype at higher abundance. TCRdb reanalyzed the raw reads on its own, using fastp at Q25 for trimming and MiXCR for clone calling, and kept in-frame beta chains. Rows are unified per CDR3 protein, each entry keeping the most common DNA and genes. The V and J calls here are based on TCRdb, not the publication. The sample has approximately 250,000 distinct CDR3 sequences on record, roughly 3.7% of them singletons. The top ten clones comprise roughly a fifth of the sample.

This entry comes from a study of T cells after yellow fever vaccination (dated by TCRdb to the late 2010s). Regarding the study in general: The SMART-Seq v4 Ultra Low Input RNA kit was used to prepare libraries from fractions with low cell numbers. The cohort comprised two healthy male donors, one aged 18 to 30 and one aged 30 to 39 years. Blood samples were taken at several timepoints before and after primary and secondary immunization, and bulk PBMC replicates and cell subsets were isolated. To follow T-cell clones before and after primary and booster YFV17D yellow fever vaccination, bulk TCR alpha and beta repertoires were sequenced over time.

Beyond this particular receptor, the publication reports: Because only two donors were included in the study, the extent to which the findings can be generalized is limited. Computational filtering was needed because FACS-sorted repertoires could contain abundant contaminating clonotypes from the bulk population. Most clones expanded after primary vaccination (about 95% of CD4 and roughly 90% of CD8) were re-detected after the booster, suggesting that broad memory maintenance occurred. The secondary T-cell response was found to be weaker but faster than the primary response, with a peak reached on day 5 rather than on day 15. A small fraction of clonotypes showed up in both the CD4 and CD8 compartments, probably as a result of convergent recombination.

Per the publication, the treatment or condition label means: live attenuated yellow fever vaccine strain. Two biological replicates of bulk PBMCs were collected at each blood-draw timepoint. PBMCs were isolated from peripheral blood using a standard Ficoll-Paque protocol. RNA was extracted with TriZol from bulk PBMCs, CD4 and CD8 fractions, and dextramer-positive and dextramer-negative fractions. The chain was built from TRBV15 and TRBJ1-1; 7 middle bases align to TRBD1. This TCR was sampled from a man aged 18 to 35 who received the YFV17D yellow fever vaccine. The source material was PBMCs, sampled 15 days after the yellow fever booster vaccination. The CDR3 here reads CATSMDRTNTEAFF. The DNA reads as follows: TGTGCCACCAGCATGGACAGGACGAACACTGAAGCTTTCTTT. Full variable domain (CDR3 extended with the reference TRBV15 and TRBJ1-1 proteins): DAMVIQNPRYQVTQFGKPVTLSCSQTLNHNVMYWYQQKSSQAPKLLFHYYDKDFNNEADTPDNFQSRRPNTSFCFLDIRSPGLGDTAMYLCATSMDRTNTEAFFGQGTRLTVV.